Presented here are 23 T cell receptor beta chains from one specimen sequenced in a study of neurological immune-mediated disorders. TCRdb re-analysed the 5' RACE reads in MiXCR, keeping a single row per CDR3 protein. Among 60,000 to 85,000 distinct CDR3 sequences listed, less than 5.5% were seen once. Sequencing was carried out using PBMCs. Receptors originate from a woman aged 25 to 45 with multiple sclerosis.

J is TRBJ1-5 and V is TRBV7-8; 7 bases match TRBD1. The CDR3 is 13 residues long. Looked up from germline, CDR1 is SGHVS and CDR2 is FQNEAQ. After removal of 5 bases from V and 4 bases from J, the junction contained 2 bases not matched to a gene. CDR3 protein: CASSVTGNQPQHF. The CDR3 region has the DNA TGTGCCAGCAGCGTGACAGGGAATCAGCCCCAGCATTTT. Full variable domain (rest looked up from reference TRBV7-8 and TRBJ1-5): GAGVSQSPRYKVAKRGQDVALRCDPISGHVSLFWYQQALGQGPEFLTYFQNEAQLDKSGLPSDRFFAERPEGSVSTLKIQRTQQEDSAVYLCASSVTGNQPQHFGDGTRLSIL.

CDR3 nucleotide sequence: TGCGCCAGCAGCTTGGCCAGTTTCACAGATACGCAGTATTTT. Encoded protein: CASSLASFTDTQYF. The chain carries TRBV5-1 and TRBJ2-3, with D unclear. This CDR3 has 14 amino acids. Germline V gene lookup returns CDR1 SGHRS and CDR2 YFSETQ. Trimming took 0 bases from V and 2 from J, leaving 7 bases between them.

This clonotype showed up many times. V is TRBV5-1 and J is TRBJ2-2; a possible D gene is TRBD2 (6 bases). This CDR3 contains 14 residues. The germline V gene has CDR1 SGHRS and CDR2 YFSETQ. Trimming took off 1 base at V and 6 bases at J, with 10 bases between the two ends. DNA for the CDR3: TGCGCCAGCAGCTTGTCGCGGGGTCCCGGGGAGCTGTTTTTT. It codes for CASSLSRGPGELFF.

This clonotype was recorded many times. The rearrangement joins TRBV12-3 or TRBV12-4 to TRBJ2-2, with 8 bases fitting TRBD2. With 8 bases clipped from V and 6 bases from J, the junction kept 11 bases outside the gene matches. This CDR3 has 15 residues. In nucleotides, the CDR3 is TGTGCCAGCCGGCCCGGGGGGGCGCGGGCCGGGGAGCTGTTTTTT. It codes for CASRPGGARAGELFF.

This clonotype was seen a handful of times. This chain uses TRBV12-3 or TRBV12-4 with TRBJ1-2, with D hard to call. V shed 4 bases and J shed 4 bases, with 10 bases lying between them. The CDR3 extends over 13 amino acids. CDR3 in amino acids: CASSSAGVYGYTF. In DNA form, the CDR3 reads TGTGCCAGCAGTTCCGCCGGTGTCTATGGCTACACCTTC.

This clonotype was picked up many times. The chain carries TRBV12-3 or TRBV12-4 and TRBJ1-2; 7 bases agree with TRBD1. This CDR3 spans 19 amino acids. With V trimmed by 2 bases and J by 3 bases, 18 bases remained unmatched. DNA of the CDR3: TGTGCCAGCAGTTTAAGCGTTATCAAGGGGGCGGATAAGTACTATGGCTACACCTTC. Its protein is CASSLSVIKGADKYYGYTF.

This clonotype has at least ten counts. The J gene is TRBJ2-3, the V gene TRBV4-1; no clear D. The CDR3 is 16 amino acids. V was cut by 4 bases and J by 1 base, with 15 bases left in between. Germline loops: CDR1 MGHRA, CDR2 YSYEKL. CDR3 bases: TGCGCCAGCAGCCTTGGATGGAGTGGGGGCACAGATACGCAGTATTTT. Translating it yields CASSLGWSGGTDTQYF.

A single count supports this clonotype. The CDR3 nucleotides read TGTGCCAGCAGCTTGAGGTGGCGGGGGCGCGCGCAAAACATTCAGTACTTC. This sequence encodes CASSLRWRGRAQNIQYF. The V gene is TRBV5-6, the J gene TRBJ2-4; D perhaps matches TRBD2 (7 bases). The germline gives CDR1 SGHDT, CDR2 YYEEEE. The CDR3 is 17 residues long. V lost 1 base and J 5 bases, leaving 19 bases between the germline ends.

This clonotype showed up many times. This sequence joins TRBV5-1 and TRBJ1-4; D is possibly TRBD1 (6 bases). Trimming took off 0 bases at V and 7 bases at J, with 13 bases between the two ends. The germline V gene encodes CDR1 SGHRS and CDR2 YFSETQ. This CDR3 is built from 15 residues. The CDR3 DNA reads TGCGCCAGCAGCTTGGGGCAGGGACAATCTGAAAAACTGTTTTTT. Its translation: CASSLGQGQSEKLFF.

This clonotype was counted many times. The chain recombines TRBV5-1 with TRBJ2-2; 7 nucleotides align to TRBD1. J lost 1 base, V lost 5 bases, and 8 bases had no gene match. This CDR3 has 16 residues. Germline CDR1 and CDR2: SGHRS and YFSETQ. The CDR3 DNA sequence: TGCGCCAGCAGTCCTAGGGGACAGATGAACACCGGGGAGCTGTTTTTT. It encodes CASSPRGQMNTGELFF.

This clonotype was seen at least ten times. At one end, the junction sequence differs from germline, possibly due to a read error. This chain uses TRBV15 with TRBJ2-3; possible D gene TRBD1, 6 bases. CDR3 length: 16 amino acids. The germline V gene encodes CDR1 LNHNV and CDR2 YYDKDF (reference sequence). CDR3 in amino acids: CATSRGGLGSTDTQYF. The CDR3 coding sequence is TGTGCCACCAGCAGAGGGGGGCTGGGTAGCACGGATACGCAGTATTTT.

This clonotype was seen many times. The rearrangement uses TRBV20-1 and TRBJ1-5; D is unresolved. The CDR3 consists of 13 residues. V lost 3 bases and J lost 3, with 9 bases in between. Germline CDR1 reads DFQATT; CDR2 reads SNEGSKA (reference sequence). CDR3 coding DNA: TGCAGTGCTAGGGAGGCCCCCAATCAGCCCCAGCATTTT. It is translated as CSAREAPNQPQHF.

A few counts support this clonotype. V is TRBV5-1 and J is TRBJ2-5, with TRBD2 identical over 7 bases. J was trimmed by 2 bases and V by 0 bases; bases with no gene match: 7. This CDR3 is built from 16 residues. CDR1 is SGHRS and CDR2 is YFSETQ in the germline V gene. In DNA form, the CDR3 reads TGCGCCAGCAGCTTGGACAACGGGGGGAAACAAGAGACCCAGTACTTC. Protein sequence: CASSLDNGGKQETQYF.

This clonotype was observed a few times. The J gene is TRBJ1-2, the V gene TRBV6-6; D is perhaps TRBD1 (5 bases). The CDR3 contains 13 residues. Trimming shortened V by 8 bases and J by 2 bases, and 12 bases separated the two germline ends. In germline, CDR1 is MNHNY, CDR2 SVGAGI (reference sequence). The CDR3 DNA sequence: TGTGCCAGCCGGGACGAGCACAACTATGGCTACACCTTC. Translated: CASRDEHNYGYTF.

Many counts were recorded for this clonotype. A read error may produce the germline difference seen at one junction end. The chain carries TRBV29-1 and TRBJ2-1; a possible D gene is TRBD2 (6 bases). Germline loops: CDR1 SQVTM, CDR2 ANQGSEA. CDR3 length: 14 amino acids. The CDR3: CSVEDESFPGTGEF. For the CDR3, the DNA is TGCAGCGTTGAAGACGAAAGCTTTCCGGGAACGGGGGAGTTC.

This clonotype was observed many times. The V call is TRBV5-6, the J call TRBJ2-3; the match to TRBD2 covers 7 bases. The CDR3 has 17 amino acids. V gave up 1 base and J gave up 4 bases; unmatched junction bases: 12. From germline, CDR1 is SGHDT and CDR2 YYEEEE. CDR3 protein: CASSLRAGVRLPDTQYF. The CDR3 DNA reads as TGTGCCAGCAGCTTGCGGGCGGGAGTACGTCTTCCAGATACGCAGTATTTT.

There are many counts of this clonotype. The chain uses TRBV5-1 and TRBJ2-1; 16 bases map to TRBD2. CDR1 SGHRS and CDR2 YFSETQ come from the germline V gene. This CDR3 spans 19 amino acids. V was clipped by 4 bases and J by 1 base; unmatched bases: 8. CDR3: CASSNPGLAGGHSYNEQFF. CDR3 nucleotides: TGCGCCAGCAGCAACCCGGGACTAGCGGGGGGGCATTCCTACAATGAGCAGTTCTTC.

This clonotype was counted ten times or more. CDR3 in DNA: TGTGCCAGCAGCTACTCCGGGACTAGCGGGAGGAACGAGCAGTACTTC. It is translated as CASSYSGTSGRNEQYF. The V and J genes are TRBV5-6 and TRBJ2-7, with 15 positions matching TRBD2. Germline V lookup: CDR1 SGHDT, CDR2 YYEEEE. V lost 3 bases to trimming and J lost 5 bases; unmatched junction nucleotides: 6. The CDR3 loop spans 16 amino acids.

This chain joins TRBV28 and TRBJ1-2, with 7 bases that match TRBD1. The CDR3 covers 14 residues. V dropped 3 bases and J dropped 7; count of bases not matched to a gene: 8. CDR1 and CDR2 (germline): MDHEN, SYDVKM. CDR3 nucleotide sequence: TGTGCCAGCAGTTTCCCCCCGACAGGGTCTGGCTACACCTTC. Its translation is CASSFPPTGSGYTF.

This clonotype was observed at least ten times. A much larger clone lies a single base off, so this may be a read error. V is TRBV7-9 and J is TRBJ2-2; D is possibly TRBD2 (5 bases). The germline CDR1 and CDR2 sequences are SEHNR and FQNEAQ (reference sequence). This CDR3 is 16 amino acids long. V lost 4 bases and J 5 bases, leaving 17 bases between the germline ends. CDR3 amino acids: CASSSSERARTGELFF. Here the CDR3 DNA reads TGTGCCAGCAGCTCCAGCGAGAGGGCCAGAACCGGGGAGCTGTTTTTT.

This clonotype was detected many times. The chain links TRBV7-7 to TRBJ2-2, with TRBD2 matching 14 bases. CDR1 and CDR2 from the germline V gene are SSHAT and FNYEAQ (reference sequence). The CDR3 runs to 17 residues. The trim removed 4 bases at V and 6 bases at J, leaving 7 bases unmatched. This CDR3 is CASSSSGLAGVPGELFF. The CDR3 DNA reads TGTGCCAGCAGCTCCTCGGGACTAGCGGGAGTGCCCGGGGAGCTGTTTTTT.

This clonotype was detected ten times or more. The rearrangement uses TRBV27 and TRBJ2-7; no reliable D call. The V gene's germline CDR1 is MNHEY and CDR2 SMNVEV (reference sequence). The CDR3 is made up of 15 amino acids. V was cut by 6 bases and J by 3 bases, with 18 bases left in between. DNA of the CDR3: TGTGCCAGCAGGCCCGTTGACTTATGGATCTACGAGCAGTACGTC. Translated, it gives CASRPVDLWIYEQYV.

This chain joins TRBV7-9 and TRBJ1-1; TRBD1 agrees at 8 bases. The CDR3 has 17 residues. Germline-derived CDR1 and CDR2 are SEHNR and FQNEAQ (reference sequence). Trimming took 4 bases from V and 0 from J; bases not matched to a gene: 10. The CDR3 DNA sequence: TGTGCCAGCAGCTCTAGGACAGGGTACAAGATGAACACTGAAGCTTTCTTT. As protein: CASSSRTGYKMNTEAFF.